A selection of T cell receptor beta chains follows, all from one sample in a study of cytomegalovirus exposure and HLA in healthy donors. The repertoire was sequenced with immunoSEQ multiplex PCR; TCRdb's copy has only in-frame clones and lacks some. This table holds 150,000 to 200,000 clones, approximately 71% found once. Sequencing was carried out using PBMCs. The receptors derive from a woman between 18 and 29 years old in good health and CMV-seropositive. Both conserved end residues are trimmed from each CDR3. Some rows have no size entry. The others give once, few or many, or a class for an expanded clone.

CDR3aa	abundance	v_gene
ASSWLNSEYEQY	-	TRBV7-9
ASSPGLGGWETQY	-	TRBV7-3
ASSVSGGGYT	-	TRBV18
ASSQGTSGSREQY	-	TRBV4-1
ASSPFREVYEQY	-	TRBV4-2
ASSQGPGTGSSRNQPQH	-	TRBV4-1
ASSKTSGSRSYEQY	few	TRBV11-3
ASSLALGLAGEETQY	-	TRBV7-9
SVDLGQGNYGYT	few	TRBV29-1
ASSPTSF	-	TRBV5-1
ASSLRTSLAGVGQETQY	-	TRBV11-2
ASTENRAPTGKLF	-	TRBV6-1
ASSFGLFFPDSYEQY	few	TRBV28
ASSQILGVAPTGELF	-	TRBV28
ASSIGGGLGDTQY	-	TRBV6-5
ASSQGWQNNQPQH	-	TRBV4-3
ASRGRGTSGNTIY	-	TRBV7-9
ASSVLGSGEVQETQY	-	TRBV9
ASSLGLAAYEQY	-	TRBV4-1
ASSPLGQVFNNEQF	few	TRBV4-1
ASSYGGGYT	-	TRBV6-5
ASSPDSGTYEQY	-	TRBV18
ASSPGGAEVYEQY	-	TRBV5-1
ASASGLAGVEQY	-	TRBV6-5
ASSFAGVREKLF	once	TRBV27
AWSPGTGRKTQY	once	TRBV30
ASSLVYFWGTSVYEQF	-	TRBV5-1
ASKLSGGSAQPQH	-	TRBV5-1
ASSPGDHTQY	-	TRBV27
ASSLRWLGRGGINYGYT	-	TRBV27
ASSLSGNTEAF	-	TRBV7-2
ASSLQGRGYYGYT	-	TRBV7-2
ASSPRVDTEAF	-	TRBV7-8
ASSLDREYTEAF	-	TRBV6-1
ASSLEGGDVSSGNTIY	-	TRBV11-2
ASKRPWTVARGGELF	-	TRBV7-9
ASSAGTSNTGELF	few	TRBV6-5
ASKDIVGRPYEQY	-	TRBV2
ASSRQGTLSHYYEQY	few	TRBV27
ATSRDMAGNYEQY	-	TRBV15
ASSSGEETQY	few	TRBV27
SVDQENTGELF	-	TRBV29-1
ASSQENSGSYEQY	few	TRBV4-3
ASRGGRRDTEAF	few	TRBV2
ASSPGSGTGGAETQY	-	TRBV5-1
ASDRGFTDTQY	-	TRBV6-6
ASSQTSGDTYEQY	-	TRBV6-5
SGVTGSIGYT	-	TRBV29-1
SAAGAGQF	-	TRBV20-1
ASSPGQGAYEQY	few	TRBV27
ASSQKTGQGDEKLF	-	TRBV4-2
ASSQGRGSYGYT	-	TRBV14
ASSLTDYEQY	-	TRBV5-6
ASSLEWDSQLYGYT	-	TRBV5-4